The present T cell receptor (beta chain) was sequenced within a study of cytotoxic CD8 clonotypes in ibrutinib-treated CLL (dated by TCRdb to the early 2020s). For the wider study: The cohort had 11 relapsed/refractory and more than 14 treatment-naive patients; some 17 were IGHV unmutated. Partial responses were observed in some 24 patients and complete responses in 2; after a median follow-up of 68 months, remission was maintained in 14 patients and progression was observed in approximately 12. Response samples were taken after a median of approximately 12 months on treatment, ranging from about 6 to 36 months. On average, each sample yielded 255,043 productive templates and over 90,000 productive rearrangements. Of the roughly 90 people in the trial, 26 had longitudinal samples available. Cryopreserved peripheral blood mononuclear cells were obtained before treatment, at response, and at either sustained remission or disease progression. Patients were still on ibrutinib when every remission and progressive disease sample was collected. Findings and caveats that apply to the study as a whole: Clonality rose at ibrutinib response, remained stable during sustained remission, and dropped back toward baseline at progression. Sustained-remission and progressing patients did not have matched sampling times, and lymph node repertoires were not examined. Baseline clonality exceeded that of age-matched healthy donors and correlated strongly with circulating CD8+ T-cell counts. Public clonotypes were rare and either shrank or stayed stable during treatment, and the rise in clonality at ibrutinib response reflected expansion of private clonotypes.

The time point label for this specimen denotes: approximately eleven months on ibrutinib. For TCR beta library preparation, 1.5 to 2 micrograms of genomic DNA were extracted from the cryopreserved PBMCs. Longitudinal blood samples from CLL patients receiving ibrutinib monotherapy were subjected to high-throughput TCR beta sequencing. The patients took part in an open-label, single-center phase 2 trial of ibrutinib monotherapy. The cysteine opens and the phenylalanine closes a CDR3 of 12 amino acids. Only the CDR3 portion is preserved as DNA: 36 bases, with reading frame beginning at the first base. The germline V gene (reference sequence) sets CDR1 to LNHDA and CDR2 to SQIVND. Trimming costs V 7 bases and J 2 bases, and their ends lie 8 bases apart. A word on this clone: The antigen this receptor binds is unknown. Qualities for individual bases were not recorded, and no much larger clone is one base off.

Each clonotype received, on average, around 10x coverage in deep resolution sequencing performed on a MiSeq, where the target depth lay between 1 in 1 million and 1 in 200,000 T cells. The immunoSEQ hsTCRB Kit was used to generate the TCR beta libraries. Concerning the study's data processing: ImmunoSEQ Data Assistant and ImmunoSEQ Analyzer were used for data analysis, and V, D and J genes were assigned according to IMGT definitions. Clonality, with values ranging from 0 to 1, was calculated as one minus the normalized Shannon entropy of productive rearrangement frequencies. Only overrepresented clonotypes making up at least 0.05% of each patient's repertoire were included in the public clonotype analysis. Repertoires from about a dozen age-matched healthy donors in immuneACCESS were used as clonality controls. The table was pulled from immuneACCESS by TCRdb, which kept in-frame rearrangements only. Such tables lose some clones; where checked, under half of the loss comes from unresolved V genes, and the rest has no known cause. That table furnishes V, J and clone size, whereas the DNA furnished D and trimming. Recorded for this sample are roughly 130,000 clones; 70% to 80% of them occurred a single time. In total, the top ten clones hold about 13% of the sample.

This chain is built from TRBV19 and TRBJ1-2, with no D gene named confidently. The sample consisted of PBMCs, taken after 12 months of ibrutinib treatment. The source is a human donor with chronic lymphocytic leukemia. Here the CDR3 is given as CASKDFNYGYTF. The DNA is TGTGCCAGTAAGGACTTCAACTATGGCTACACCTTC.